This TCR beta chain was identified in a study of OX40 agonist ivuxolimab in advanced cancers. Across the study: It was ivuxolimab, an agonistic anti-OX40 (CD134) antibody, that patients were treated with.

The data were produced by immunoSEQ multiplex PCR, yet TCRdb's version contains in-frame clones alone and is incomplete. The sample has around 70,000 clones, 80% to 85% seen once. The V and J ends lost 1 base and 1 base respectively, with 11 bases between them. Germline CDR1 is SGHDN and CDR2 is FVKESK. The CDR3 sequence is 15 residues long. This rearrangement joins TRBV14 to TRBJ2-7; D unresolved. The specimen comprised CD4+ or CD8+ T cells sorted from blood, sampled in a trial of the OX40 agonist ivuxolimab. The TCR sequence derives from an adult with an advanced solid tumor such as melanoma, head and neck, liver or kidney cancer. DNA of the CDR3: TGTGCCAGCAGCCAAGCGGTAGGGTTATCCTACGAGCAGTACTTC. This sequence encodes CASSQAVGLSYEQYF. Based on the CDR3 plus reference TRBV14 and TRBJ2-7, the full variable domain is EAGVTQFPSHSVIEKGQTVTLRCDPISGHDNLYWYRRVMGKEIKFLLHFVKESKQDESGMPNNRFLAERTGGTYSTLKVQPAELEDSGVYFCASSQAVGLSYEQYFGPGTRLTVT.